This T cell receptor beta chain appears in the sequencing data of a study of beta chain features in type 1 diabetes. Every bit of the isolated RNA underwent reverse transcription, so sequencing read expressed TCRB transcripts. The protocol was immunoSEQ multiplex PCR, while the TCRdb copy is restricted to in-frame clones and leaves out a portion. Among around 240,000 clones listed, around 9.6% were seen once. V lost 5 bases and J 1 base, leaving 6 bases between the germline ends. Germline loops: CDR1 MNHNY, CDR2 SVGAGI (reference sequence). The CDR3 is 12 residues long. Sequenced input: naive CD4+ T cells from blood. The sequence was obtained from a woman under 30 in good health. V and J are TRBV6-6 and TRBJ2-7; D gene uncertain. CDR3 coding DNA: TGTGCCAGCAGTGCCGGGTCCTACGAGCAGTACTTC. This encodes CASSAGSYEQYF.